This TCR beta chain was obtained from a study of brain T cells in children with intractable seizures. Whole-study findings and limits: Known viral epitope-specific CDR3s closely matched each case's top public brain CDR3.

The assay was immunoSEQ multiplex PCR, and TCRdb's table has in-frame clones only and misses some. The top ten hold roughly 45% of the sample, which has some 3,500 clones, around 73% seen once. Germline CDR1 and CDR2: MNHNY and SVGAGI (reference sequence). V lost 6 bases and J lost 3, with 12 bases in between. CDR3 size: 13 residues. The sequenced cases were selected for having the highest brain T cell transcript signatures. Before surgery, patients took at least one anti-epileptic drug. Details on this clone: Its matching antigen is unknown.

The sample was resected brain tissue, taken at surgery. The chain combines TRBV6-6 with TRBJ2-7, with D possibly being TRBD2 (6 bases). This sequence originates from a girl aged 2 to 9 with Rasmussen encephalitis and intractable seizures. The CDR3, as DNA: TGTGCCAGCAGCTCGCGGGGCCGCTACGAGCAGTACTTC. It specifies CASSSRGRYEQYF.